A single sample is the source of the 31 T cell receptor beta chains below, sequenced in a study of T cell repertoires in cytomegalovirus infection. The antigens of these receptors remain unknown. TCRdb re-called the reads through MiXCR, storing one row per CDR3 protein. The repertoire has about 920,000 distinct CDR3 sequences, about a third of them found once; the top ten carry 11% to 15%. The source was cultured CD8+ T cells from PBMCs, collected from culture after CMV antigen stimulation. Receptor source: a human donor in good health (CMV status not recorded). Some clones in this sample may be carry-over from other donors' samples.

The V gene is TRBV19, the J gene TRBJ2-1; D call uncertain. The V gene lost 4 bases and the J gene lost 4 bases, with 14 bases spanning the gap. The CDR3 runs to 15 residues. The germline V gene has CDR1 LNHDA and CDR2 SQIVND (reference sequence). The CDR3: CASSRSLDEYNEQFF. The CDR3 DNA reads TGTGCCAGTAGTAGGTCCCTCGACGAATACAATGAGCAGTTCTTC.

The rearrangement uses TRBV4-1 and TRBJ2-1; the match to TRBD2 covers 8 bases. The CDR3 totals 20 residues. The V and J ends lost 1 base and 7 bases, in that order; junction bases with no gene match: 21. Germline CDR1 and CDR2: MGHRA and YSYEKL. The CDR3 here is CASSQVPTGGGYPGWNEQFF. The CDR3 DNA is TGCGCCAGCAGCCAAGTCCCGACGGGGGGGGGCTATCCAGGATGGAATGAGCAGTTCTTC.

The sample holds a few counts of this clonotype. V and J are TRBV2 and TRBJ2-3; D gene unclear. In germline, CDR1 is SNHLY, CDR2 FYNNEI. Trimming removed 1 base from V and 2 bases from J, with 10 bases in between. CDR3 length equals 15 residues. The CDR3 spells CASSEEGIVTDTQYF. The CDR3 DNA reads TGTGCCAGCAGTGAAGAAGGGATAGTCACAGATACGCAGTATTTT.

This clonotype was found many times. The V and J genes are TRBV12-3 or TRBV12-4 and TRBJ1-1, with 7 bases lining up with TRBD1. This CDR3 contains 14 residues. V dropped 2 bases and J dropped 3; count of bases not matched to a gene: 3. CDR3 DNA: TGTGCCAGCAGTTTATACAGGGGTCACACTGAAGCTTTCTTT. Translation: CASSLYRGHTEAFF.

J is TRBJ1-2 and V is TRBV7-9; D is perhaps TRBD1 (5 bases). Looked up from germline, CDR1 is SEHNR and CDR2 is FQNEAQ (reference sequence). The V end was cut by 1 base, the J end by 3 bases, with 15 bases between. CDR3 length: 16 amino acids. CDR3 sequence (DNA): TGTGCCAGCAGCTTAGGAGACCGGGGCAGGGACTATGGCTACACCTTC. It specifies CASSLGDRGRDYGYTF.

This clonotype appeared a few times. CDR3 in amino acids: CASSYRTDRDEQYF. The CDR3 nucleotides are TGTGCCAGCAGTTATCGGACCGACAGGGACGAGCAGTACTTC. The chain links TRBV12-3 or TRBV12-4 to TRBJ2-7; 7 bases map to TRBD1. Trimming took 4 bases from V and 5 from J; bases not matched to a gene: 8. The CDR3 runs 14 residues.

This clonotype was detected a few times. The chain combines TRBV6-5 with TRBJ1-4; D is possibly TRBD1 (5 bases). Trimming took 1 base from V and 6 from J, leaving 15 bases between them. This CDR3 is 16 amino acids long. The germline gives CDR1 MNHEY, CDR2 SVGAGI. The CDR3: CASSYLRTTRDEKLFF. The DNA for the CDR3 is TGTGCCAGCAGTTACTTACGGACAACTAGGGATGAAAAACTGTTTTTT.

Only a few counts were recorded for this clonotype. This chain connects TRBV9 to TRBJ2-1; D not resolved. CDR1 is SGDLS, CDR2 YYNGEE, per germline. The V end lost 3 bases, the J end lost 12 bases, and 7 bases lay between the germline ends. This CDR3 contains 10 residues. CDR3 loop: CASSGPGQFF. The CDR3 region has the DNA TGTGCCAGCAGCGGCCCAGGGCAGTTCTTC.

The gene calls are TRBV9 and TRBJ2-2; possibly TRBD1 for D (5 bases). V lost 0 bases and J 5 bases, leaving 14 bases between the germline ends. The CDR3 contains 16 residues. Germline V CDR1 and CDR2: SGDLS, YYNGEE. As DNA, the CDR3 is TGTGCCAGCAGCGTAGATAGAGTCGGACAAACCGGGGAGCTGTTTTTT. The encoded protein is CASSVDRVGQTGELFF.

V gene TRBV25-1 combines with J gene TRBJ2-1; D is uncertain. Germline-derived CDR1 and CDR2 are MGHDK and SYGVNS. V lost 6 bases and J lost 4, with 13 bases in between. The length of the CDR3 is 14 residues. The CDR3 DNA reads TGTGCCAGCAGCCAGGACGGACCTTACAATGAGCAGTTCTTC. Residues: CASSQDGPYNEQFF.

This clonotype was counted a few times. CDR3: CASSYPPRTGFRTYEQYF. The CDR3 DNA reads as TGTGCCAGCAGTTACCCCCCCCGTACGGGGTTCCGTACCTACGAGCAGTACTTC. This chain uses TRBV6-6 with TRBJ2-7; possible D gene TRBD2, 5 bases. CDR1 MNHNY and CDR2 SVGAGI come from the germline V gene (reference sequence). The CDR3 is 18 residues long. The V gene lost 2 bases and the J gene lost 2 bases, with 22 bases spanning the gap.

The chain uses TRBV4-1 and TRBJ2-5; weak D call: TRBD2 (5 bases). CDR3 length equals 14 residues. V gave up 1 base and J gave up 3 bases, with 9 bases separating them. The germline gives CDR1 MGHRA, CDR2 YSYEKL. The CDR3 sequence is CASSQVYGEETQYF. DNA of the CDR3: TGCGCCAGCAGCCAAGTTTACGGGGAAGAGACCCAGTACTTC.

J is TRBJ1-2 and V is TRBV28; 11 bases align to TRBD1. This CDR3 has 17 amino acids. Germline V lookup: CDR1 MDHEN, CDR2 SYDVKM. Trimming removed 4 bases from V and 4 bases from J; junction bases left unmatched: 11. DNA for the CDR3: TGTGCCAGCAGTTCCCCCGGGACAGGGGGGTCCGGCTATGGCTACACCTTC. Amino acids: CASSSPGTGGSGYGYTF.

The chain combines TRBV4-2 with TRBJ1-1; the D is unclear. V gave up 4 bases and J gave up 0 bases, with 12 bases separating them. The CDR3 spans 15 residues. Germline CDR1 and CDR2: LGHNA and YNFKEQ. The CDR3 DNA reads TGTGCCAGCAGCCTAGAAGAAGATATGAACACTGAAGCTTTCTTT. Its protein is CASSLEEDMNTEAFF.

This chain joins TRBV20-1 and TRBJ1-1; D is ambiguous. The CDR3 length is 12 residues. Germline CDR1 reads DFQATT; CDR2 reads SNEGSKA (reference sequence). Trimming pared 6 bases from V and 6 bases from J, leaving 14 bases between. The CDR3 nucleotides are TGCAGTGCCCGTACCGACGCCGCTGAAGCTTTCTTT. This codes for CSARTDAAEAFF.

This rearrangement joins TRBV13 to TRBJ2-4; TRBD2 matches 12 bases. Germline trimming cut 5 bases from V and 8 bases from J; bases unmatched to any gene: 10. The CDR3 loop spans 16 amino acids. The germline CDR1 and CDR2 sequences are PRHDT and FYEKMQ (reference sequence). The CDR3 nucleotides are TGTGCCAGCAGCGCCAGGACTAGCGGGGCCCCGGACATTCAGTACTTC. Residues: CASSARTSGAPDIQYF.

This rearrangement joins TRBV7-9 to TRBJ2-1; perhaps TRBD2 as D (6 bases). V was shortened by 5 bases and J by 2 bases, with 13 bases between the two germline ends. The CDR3 has 15 residues. Germline V gene data show CDR1 as SEHNR and CDR2 as FQNEAQ (reference sequence). CDR3 nucleotides: TGTGCCAGCAGCCCCCGGGACTTACCCTACAATGAGCAGTTCTTC. This encodes CASSPRDLPYNEQFF.

This clonotype was picked up a small number of times. V gene TRBV27 combines with J gene TRBJ2-1; D is possibly TRBD2 (5 bases). The V end lost 2 bases, the J end lost 4 bases, and 12 bases lay between the germline ends. Germline V gives CDR1 MNHEY, CDR2 SMNVEV (reference sequence). The CDR3 consists of 15 residues. CDR3 nucleotide sequence: TGTGCCAGCAGTTTAGGTGGGCCGGGGTACAATGAGCAGTTCTTC. Translating gives CASSLGGPGYNEQFF.

A few counts support this clonotype. V usage is TRBV7-6 and J usage is TRBJ1-5; D not resolved. The CDR3 covers 17 residues. V lost 1 base, J lost 2 bases, and 15 bases lay in between. Germline loops: CDR1 SGHVS, CDR2 FNYEAQ. The CDR3 region has the DNA TGTGCCAGCAGCTTAGGGGCGCCAGTATTGGGCAATCAGCCCCAGCATTTT. Translation: CASSLGAPVLGNQPQHF.

The J gene is TRBJ1-2, the V gene TRBV6-6; D remains unclear. This CDR3 is 12 amino acids long. Germline V lookup: CDR1 MNHNY, CDR2 SVGAGI (reference sequence). V lost 7 bases and J lost 1, with 7 bases in between. The CDR3: CASIKRNYGYTF. As DNA, the CDR3 is TGTGCCAGCATCAAACGTAACTATGGCTACACCTTC.

This clonotype was counted between two and nine times. This CDR3 reads CASSWGGPSYEQYF. The CDR3 nucleotides are TGTGCCAGCAGTTGGGGGGGACCCTCCTACGAGCAGTACTTC. V is TRBV12-3 or TRBV12-4 and J is TRBJ2-7, with TRBD2 identical over 7 bases. V was clipped by 4 bases and J by 0 bases; unmatched bases: 3. The CDR3 is made up of 14 amino acids.

This clonotype has a count of ten or more. This sequence joins TRBV12-3 or TRBV12-4 and TRBJ1-1; 10 bases map to TRBD1. J gave up 4 bases and V 6 bases, and 5 bases lay outside the gene matches. The CDR3 has 14 amino acids. For the CDR3, the DNA is TGTGCCAGCAGGCGACAGGGGGCCGGCACTGAAGCTTTCTTT. Translation: CASRRQGAGTEAFF.

This clonotype turned up a few times. V usage is TRBV7-6 and J usage is TRBJ1-2; D unresolved. The V end was cut by 4 bases, the J end by 1 base, with 7 bases between. The CDR3 has 13 amino acids. Germline CDR1 and CDR2: SGHVS and FNYEAQ. The CDR3 region is CASSSTNNYGYTF. DNA of the CDR3: TGTGCCAGCAGCTCTACAAATAACTATGGCTACACCTTC.

The DNA of the CDR3 is TGTGCCAGCAGCTTAGTTCCTAGCGGGTCGGATGAGCAGTTCTTC. The encoded protein is CASSLVPSGSDEQFF. The chain uses TRBV11-2 and TRBJ2-1; 8 bases fit TRBD2. CDR3 length: 15 amino acids. V was pared by 1 base and J by 8 bases, with 7 bases of the junction left unmatched. The germline CDR1 and CDR2 sequences are SGHAT and FQNNGV.

Details on this clonotype: A read error may explain this, as a much larger clone is one base away. The chain has TRBV12-3 or TRBV12-4 and TRBJ2-1, with unresolved D. V was clipped by 6 bases and J by 4 bases, with 7 bases between them. CDR3 length equals 12 residues. The CDR3 region is CASRPEYNEQFF. For the CDR3, the DNA is TGTGCCAGCAGACCCGAATACAATGAGCAGTTCTTC.

The rearrangement links TRBV19 to TRBJ1-2; D gene ambiguous. Germline-derived CDR1 and CDR2 are LNHDA and SQIVND (reference sequence). CDR3 size: 14 residues. The V and J ends lost 6 bases and 5 bases respectively, with 16 bases between them. The CDR3 nucleotides are TGTGCCAGTAGGGGAGAGTCAACAGCTTATGGCTACACCTTC. Amino acid sequence: CASRGESTAYGYTF.

The sample holds many counts of this clonotype. The chain recombines TRBV7-6 with TRBJ2-1; 7 bases are shared with TRBD2. Germline-derived CDR1 and CDR2 are SGHVS and FNYEAQ. The V segment lost 1 base and the J segment 2 bases; nucleotides outside the gene matches: 5. The CDR3 extends over 16 amino acids. CDR3 DNA sequence: TGTGCCAGCAGCTTAGGCGCGGGGGTGCCCTACAATGAGCAGTTCTTC. The encoded protein is CASSLGAGVPYNEQFF.

CDR3 DNA sequence: TGTGCCAGCAGCTTGGGGGCGTCGAAACTGTTTTTT. Translating gives CASSLGASKLFF. The chain uses TRBV5-6 and TRBJ1-4; D remains ambiguous. Trimming took off 0 bases at V and 11 bases at J, with 8 bases between the two ends. Germline CDR1 is SGHDT and CDR2 is YYEEEE. The CDR3 is 12 residues long.

This chain links TRBV20-1 with TRBJ1-5; 7 positions agree with TRBD1. Germline V CDR1 and CDR2: DFQATT, SNEGSKA (reference sequence). The CDR3 length is 14 residues. V shed 5 bases and J 2 bases; nucleotides not matched to a gene: 6. As DNA, the CDR3 is TGCAGTGCTGCCGACAGGGTGGGCAATCAGCCCCAGCATTTT. It specifies CSAADRVGNQPQHF.

The rearrangement links TRBV11-2 to TRBJ2-3, with 8 positions matching TRBD1. Trimming cost V 7 bases and J 3 bases; bases outside gene matches: 9. This CDR3 comprises 15 residues. Germline loops: CDR1 SGHAT, CDR2 FQNNGV. CDR3 DNA sequence: TGTGCCAGCACCACCAGGCGGACAGGGACAGATACGCAGTATTTT. Translation gives CASTTRRTGTDTQYF.

This rearrangement joins TRBV6-5 to TRBJ1-1; the D gene is possibly TRBD1 (6 bases). The CDR3 has 14 residues. Per the germline V gene, CDR1 is MNHEY and CDR2 is SVGAGI. V lost 2 bases and J 0 bases, leaving 7 bases between the germline ends. The CDR3 coding sequence is TGTGCCAGCAGTTACGAGGGGGTGAACACTGAAGCTTTCTTT. It yields the protein CASSYEGVNTEAFF.